This T cell receptor (beta chain) is from a study of chronic HIV infection and antiretroviral therapy. One entry per CDR3 protein, called by TCRdb with MiXCR from the 5' RACE reads. The sample includes more than 30,000 distinct CDR3 sequences, about 8.6% seen only once; the top ten take under 3%. The table lists this clonotype with many counts. The origin of this receptor is an adult who had HIV and had not received antiretroviral therapy, or was an uninfected healthy control (not recorded which). The sample comprised peripheral blood.

CDR3 coding DNA: TGTGCCAGCAGCCGTGCCCCTGATACGCAGTATTTT. This codes for CASSRAPDTQYF. The gene calls are TRBV4-2 and TRBJ2-3; D unresolved. The CDR3 sequence is 12 residues long. Per the germline V gene, CDR1 is LGHNA and CDR2 is YNFKEQ. V dropped 4 bases and J dropped 6 bases, with 8 bases sitting between them.